This entry features one T cell receptor (beta chain) sequence. Its specificity is not known. Amplification used 60 Vbeta primers and 13 Jbeta primers. The data were produced by immunoSEQ multiplex PCR, yet TCRdb's version contains in-frame clones alone and is incomplete. This table has 130,000 to 150,000 clones, about three quarters appearing once. These data come from a study of cytomegalovirus exposure and HLA in healthy donors. Broader study findings: The authors enumerated some 160 TCR beta chains as linked to cytomegalovirus. Roughly uniform depth of sequencing across donors was assumed in presence/absence analyses. In a later analysis, DRB1 alleles had the most associated TCRs; HLA-C alleles the fewest. Upon later analysis, HLA-associated TCR beta chains proved more clonally expanded than other, equally common chains.

The germline CDR1 and CDR2 sequences are SGHAT and FQNNGV. The CDR3 runs to 12 residues. Trimming cost V 5 bases and J 8 bases, with 9 bases left between them. The source is a man in his forties in good health and CMV-seropositive. The chain couples TRBV11-2 to TRBJ1-4, with D perhaps TRBD1 (5 bases). Specimen: PBMCs. CDR3 DNA: TGTGCCAGCAGCCAGGGAGGCGAAAAACTGTTTTTT. This sequence encodes CASSQGGEKLFF. Filled out from reference TRBV11-2 and TRBJ1-4, the complete variable domain reads EAGVAQSPRYKIIEKRQSVAFWCNPISGHATLYWYQQILGQGPKLLIQFQNNGVVDDSQLPKDRFSAERLKGVDSTLKIQPAKLEDSAVYLCASSQGGEKLFFGSGTQLSVL.